This T cell receptor (beta chain) was observed in a study of spatial heterogeneity in lung cancer (dated by TCRdb to between 2018 and 2021). The study in broad terms: Beta-chain transcripts were consistently detected in greater numbers than alpha-chain transcripts, which likely reflects a higher abundance of beta-chain transcripts. In tumor regions, TCR transcript counts showed a strong correlation with a T cell transcriptional module score derived from matched bulk RNA-seq. In the raw uncorrected reads, each unique combination of TCR and UMI appeared more than ten times on average. In non-small cell lung cancer, the study made a quantitative comparison of TCR alpha and beta repertoires among multiple tumor regions, matched nontumor lung and blood. TCR repertoire features were related to nonsynonymous mutation counts determined by whole-exome sequencing of tumor tissue. Both alpha and beta chains were TCR-sequenced in samples taken at surgery, namely 220 tumor regions, approximately 63 matched nontumor lung samples and 56 PBMC samples. Here is what the overall study found, with its caveats: The number of expanded intratumoral alpha and beta TCRs correlated with the tumor nonsynonymous mutation count. Additional single-cell paired TCR alpha and beta sequencing was considered necessary to confirm, at a functional level, the hypothesis that regional TCRs recognize regional mutations. Counts of ubiquitous and regional expanded TCRs correlated with counts of ubiquitous and regional nonsynonymous mutations, respectively. TCR-seq was estimated to cover only roughly 6.8% of tumor T cells for alpha chains and around 12% for beta chains.

This clonotype was recorded at least ten times. Its antigen has not been determined. Per-base qualities were not stored, and no clone one base away is much larger. Since it is a stray read in a library aimed at alpha chains, this beta chain has a size that is not meaningful. Library preparation employed 5' RACE. TCRdb records NextSeq 500 as the sequencer. In the TCR library protocol, a unique molecular identifier was attached to each TCR cDNA molecule so that PCR and sequencing errors could be corrected. The study's processing was this. TCR identification, UMI-based error correction and CDR3 extraction were performed with Decombinator tools. TCRs above a frequency of 2 per 1,000, corresponding to the top 1% of the tumor frequency distribution, were defined as expanded. Expanded tumor TCRs were classed as regional if statistically deemed absent (corrected P<0.05) from at least one tumor region, otherwise ubiquitous. Each repertoire was subsampled 100 times to 5,000 TCRs, after which Renyi diversity was computed with the R vegan package. CDR3 similarity networks were built from amino acid triplet string-kernel similarity, with CDR3s being connected when pairwise similarity was above 0.82. In-frame beta chains were kept once TCRdb had trimmed the public reads at Q25 with fastp and called clones with MiXCR. Rows are combined by CDR3 protein, so each entry shows the most common genes and DNA. The V and J calls follow TCRdb's processing rather than the paper's. The sample table lists 4,500 to 5,000 distinct CDR3 sequences, roughly 12% of them with a count of one. The ten largest account for approximately 25% of the sample.

Taken from cysteine to phenylalanine, the CDR3 has 15 residues. Left in the record is the CDR3 DNA by itself, 45 bases read in frame from the first base. According to the germline V gene, CDR1 reads SGHVS and CDR2 reads FQNEAQ. After removal of 1 base from V and 2 bases from J, the junction retains 3 bases not matched to a gene. What the time point label conveys for this sample: sample taken at primary tumor resection. Donors were some 78 patients with early-stage, untreated non-small cell lung cancer from the lung TRACERx cohort. For TCR sequencing, whole RNA was extracted from tumor and nontumor lung tissue, or from cryopreserved PBMC samples, and no cell sorting was done. A patient was chosen for TCR sequencing only when enough RNA was available from at least two tumor regions. Before being selected, tumor and adjacent nontumor lung specimens were reviewed by a lung pathologist.

The receptor chain draws on TRBV7-8 and TRBJ2-7; the junction holds 9 bases that match TRBD1. This receptor was taken from a male donor with early-stage non-small cell lung cancer. Sequences were derived from lung tumor tissue, sampled at surgery. The CDR3 protein is CASSLGQGGTYEQYF. The sequenced DNA: TGTGCCAGCAGCTTAGGACAGGGGGGCACCTACGAGCAGTACTTC. With the portions outside the CDR3 filled from the reference TRBV7-8 and TRBJ2-7 genes, the complete variable region becomes GAGVSQSPRYKVAKRGQDVALRCDPISGHVSLFWYQQALGQGPEFLTYFQNEAQLDKSGLPSDRFFAERPEGSVSTLKIQRTQQEDSAVYLCASSLGQGGTYEQYFGPGTRLTVT.